This entry describes one T cell receptor (beta chain). Germline lookup yields CDR1 MNHEY and CDR2 SMNVEV (reference sequence). Deletions cut 2 bases from V and 10 bases from J, with 12 bases between. This CDR3 is built from 13 residues. The sample comes from a study of blood T cell repertoires in COVID-19. Method: immunoSEQ multiplex PCR; TCRdb's copy keeps in-frame clones and lacks some. The table shows 100,000 to 150,000 clones, with roughly 84% occurring only once. The sequenced sample was peripheral blood. The chain carries TRBV27 and TRBJ2-1, with D possibly matching TRBD2 (7 bases). The origin of this receptor is an elderly woman with acute or convalescent COVID-19. The CDR3 spells CASSLVRGGEQFF. CDR3 sequence (DNA): TGTGCCAGCAGTTTAGTAAGGGGGGGGGAGCAGTTCTTC.